Below are 17 T cell receptor beta chains sequenced from a single sample in a study of control samples from healthy donors and cancer patients. Data came from immunoSEQ multiplex PCR; TCRdb stores just in-frame clones and leaves some out. The data show roughly 38,000 clones, with approximately 87% seen just once and about 45% held by the top ten. The source material was blood. These receptors originate from a man between 60 and 75 years old in good health.

This chain links TRBV7-9 with TRBJ2-3; the match to TRBD2 covers 8 bases. The CDR3 runs to 12 residues. V lost 2 bases to trimming and J lost 8 bases; unmatched junction nucleotides: 0. Per germline, CDR1 SEHNR and CDR2 FQNEAQ (reference sequence). The CDR3 here is CASSLTSGTQYF. CDR3 coding DNA: TGTGCCAGCAGCTTAACTAGCGGTACGCAGTATTTT.

J is TRBJ2-2 and V is TRBV6-2 or TRBV6-3; 8 bases are shared with TRBD2. The CDR3 is made up of 17 amino acids. V lost 5 bases, J lost 4 bases, and 12 bases stayed unmatched. The germline gives CDR1 MNHEY, CDR2 SVGEGT. The CDR3 DNA is TGTGCCAGCAGTCCGGTCGGGAGGGGGGGCCGCACCGGGGAGCTGTTTTTT. It translates to CASSPVGRGGRTGELFF.

The V gene is TRBV29-1, the J gene TRBJ1-2; unclear D gene. CDR1 is SQVTM and CDR2 is ANQGSEA in the germline V gene. Trimming shortened V by 2 bases and J by 3 bases, and 7 bases separated the two germline ends. The CDR3 extends over 12 amino acids. The CDR3 spells CSVERQYYGYTF. The DNA for the CDR3 is TGCAGCGTTGAAAGGCAGTACTATGGCTACACCTTC.

This chain links TRBV19 with TRBJ2-1; 12 bases are shared with TRBD2. J lost 8 bases, V lost 4 bases, and 6 bases had no gene match. The germline CDR1 and CDR2 sequences are LNHDA and SQIVND (reference sequence). The CDR3 is 15 residues long. This CDR3 reads CASSTLAGGPDEQFF. The CDR3 DNA follows: TGTGCCAGTAGTACCCTAGCGGGGGGGCCTGATGAGCAGTTCTTC.

This chain connects TRBV4-3 to TRBJ1-2; D not certain. V dropped 0 bases and J dropped 8 bases, with 19 bases sitting between them. This CDR3 is built from 16 residues. CDR1 and CDR2 from the germline V gene are LGHNA and YSLEER. The CDR3 DNA is TGCGCCAGCAGCCAAGATATACGCCTGATTAAAGAGGGCTACACCTTC. Translated, it gives CASSQDIRLIKEGYTF.

This clone is a singleton in its sample. For the CDR3, the DNA is TGTGCCAGCAGCTCCACAGGGAAAGAGACCCAGTACTTC. Translation gives CASSSTGKETQYF. The J gene is TRBJ2-5, the V gene TRBV7-9; perhaps TRBD1 as D (6 bases). Germline loops: CDR1 SEHNR, CDR2 FQNEAQ (reference sequence). The CDR3 is 13 residues long. V was trimmed by 4 bases and J by 3 bases, leaving 9 bases between them.

This rearrangement joins TRBV12-3 or TRBV12-4 to TRBJ1-1; D is uncertain. The CDR3 runs 13 residues. V was clipped by 3 bases and J by 3 bases, with 8 bases between them. The CDR3 DNA sequence: TGTGCCAGCAGTTTCGTCGGGGACACTGAAGCTTTCTTT. This codes for CASSFVGDTEAFF.

The rearrangement uses TRBV6-6 and TRBJ1-2; 9 nucleotides agree with TRBD1. V was pared by 9 bases and J by 4 bases, with 12 bases of the junction left unmatched. Germline V gene sequence: CDR1 MNHNY, CDR2 SVGAGI (reference sequence). There are 15 residues in the CDR3. The CDR3 is CASTGTGTTLYGYTF. The CDR3 DNA reads TGTGCCAGTACCGGGACAGGGACCACCCTCTATGGCTACACCTTC.

CDR3 coding DNA: TGCAGCGTCCAGGGGACAACTTATGGCTACACCTTC. Translating it yields CSVQGTTYGYTF. The V call is TRBV29-1, the J call TRBJ1-2, with TRBD1 as a possible D gene (6 bases). Germline CDR1 SQVTM, CDR2 ANQGSEA. The CDR3 is 12 amino acids. V lost 6 bases, J lost 5 bases, and 13 bases lay in between.

In nucleotides, the CDR3 is TGTGCCAGTAGTATTAAGGGGACGAACACTGAAGCTTTCTTT. Its protein product is CASSIKGTNTEAFF. The chain links TRBV19 to TRBJ1-1, with a weak D call TRBD1 (5 bases). V lost 3 bases and J 1 base, leaving 9 bases between the germline ends. Germline assignment: CDR1 LNHDA and CDR2 SQIVND (reference sequence). This CDR3 has 14 amino acids.

The chain couples TRBV24-1 to TRBJ1-4, with D maybe TRBD1 (5 bases). Trimming pared 2 bases from V and 14 bases from J, leaving 11 bases between. The CDR3 is 12 amino acids. Germline V gives CDR1 KGHDR, CDR2 SFDVKD. The CDR3 protein is CATSDSDSRLFF. Here the CDR3 DNA reads TGTGCCACCAGTGATTCCGACAGCCGTCTGTTTTTT.

This chain links TRBV19 with TRBJ1-4, with a weak D call TRBD1 (5 bases). This CDR3 has 14 residues. Trimming pared 5 bases from V and 6 bases from J, leaving 13 bases between. Per the germline V gene, CDR1 is LNHDA and CDR2 is SQIVND (reference sequence). CDR3 nucleotides: TGTGCCAGTAGTCTCGACAGCCGTTATGAAAAACTGTTTTTT. Translated: CASSLDSRYEKLFF.

The chain is built from TRBV19 and TRBJ2-3, with D maybe TRBD2 (6 bases). Trimming took off 5 bases at V and 0 bases at J, with 15 bases between the two ends. The V gene's germline CDR1 is LNHDA and CDR2 SQIVND (reference sequence). This CDR3 comprises 16 residues. CDR3 sequence reads: CASSSGTRASTDTQYF. DNA for the CDR3: TGTGCCAGTAGTTCCGGGACTCGGGCGAGCACAGATACGCAGTATTTT. The full variable domain, with the rest looked up from reference TRBV19 and TRBJ2-3, is DGGITQSPKYLFRKEGQNVTLSCEQNLNHDAMYWYRQDPGQGLRLIYYSQIVNDFQKGDIAEGYSVSREKKESFPLTVTSAQKNPTAFYLCASSSGTRASTDTQYFGPGTRLTVL.

The gene calls are TRBV28 and TRBJ2-1; TRBD1 aligns across 8 bases. The CDR3 covers 15 residues. Unmatched junction bases numbered 15, after V lost 10 bases and J lost 7 bases. Germline V CDR1 and CDR2: MDHEN, SYDVKM. CDR3 protein: CATNLNTGGKNEQFF. The CDR3 DNA sequence: TGTGCCACCAATCTGAATACAGGGGGGAAGAATGAGCAGTTCTTC.

V is TRBV27 and J is TRBJ1-5; TRBD1 matches at 10 bases. After removal of 6 bases from V and 7 bases from J, the junction contained 6 bases not matched to a gene. Germline V gene lookup returns CDR1 MNHEY and CDR2 SMNVEV (reference sequence). The CDR3 sequence is 14 residues long. The CDR3 spells CASRYRTGGQPQHF. The CDR3 bases are TGTGCCAGCAGATATAGGACAGGGGGACAGCCCCAGCATTTT.

The J gene is TRBJ2-7, the V gene TRBV20-1; TRBD2 matches 8 bases. The trim removed 8 bases at V and 7 bases at J, leaving 7 bases unmatched. CDR3 length: 11 residues. Germline values: CDR1 DFQATT, CDR2 SNEGSKA (reference sequence). The chain's CDR3 is CSTGGLGEQYF. CDR3 DNA sequence: TGCAGTACGGGGGGGCTCGGTGAGCAGTACTTC.

The rearrangement uses TRBV28 and TRBJ1-3, with D hard to call. V gave up 7 bases and J gave up 3 bases, with 4 bases separating them. Germline V gene lookup returns CDR1 MDHEN and CDR2 SYDVKM. The CDR3 contains 11 residues. CDR3 loop: CASTSGNTIYF. CDR3 sequence (DNA): TGTGCCAGCACCAGTGGAAACACCATATATTTT.